This T cell receptor beta chain originates from a study of blood T cell repertoires in COVID-19. Across the study: PBMCs, B-cell-depleted T cells, or T cells provided the cDNA or gDNA that made up the material.

The CDR3 is 12 amino acids. Germline CDR1 reads MNHEY; CDR2 reads SMNVEV (reference sequence). The data were produced by immunoSEQ multiplex PCR, yet TCRdb's version contains in-frame clones alone and is incomplete. The table includes around 200,000 clones, more than 70% detected once. Turning to this clone: One end of the junction varies from germline; a read error may be responsible.

The sequence came from a woman at least 80 years old with active or convalescent COVID-19. Source material: peripheral blood. The V gene is TRBV27, the J gene TRBJ1-6; D remains unclear. CDR3 region: CASSLSRGLVYF. CDR3 DNA sequence: TGTGCCAGCAGTTTAAGTCGGGGTTTGGTCTACTTT.